This T cell receptor beta chain was identified in a study of CD8+CD57+ T cells in acquired aplastic anemia. TCR beta VDJ combinations and CDR3 sequences were profiled from genomic DNA. TCRdb reanalysed the reads using MiXCR and keeps one entry per CDR3 protein. The table shows about 98,000 distinct CDR3 sequences, with about 67% occurring only once. V lost 0 bases, J lost 0 bases, and 13 bases lay in between. Germline CDR1 reads LNHNV; CDR2 reads YYDKDF (reference sequence). This CDR3 has 17 amino acids. It was patients with CD8+CD57+ cell expansion by flow cytometry who were chosen for sequencing. Sequenced material: sorted CD4+, CD8+, or CD8+CD57+ T cells (not recorded which) from PBMCs. The origin of this receptor is a human donor with aplastic anemia. The rearrangement joins TRBV15 to TRBJ2-3; no reliable D call. In DNA form, the CDR3 reads TGTGCCACCAGCAGAGATAAGAAACAGATAAGCACAGATACGCAGTATTTT. It specifies CATSRDKKQISTDTQYF.